This section outlines one TCR beta chain sequence together with its context. This clone was picked up one time. The antigen it binds to is not known. The record has no base qualities; no much larger clone is one base away. The library was built by means of the immunoSEQ multiplex PCR assay. For the multiplex PCR, a mixture combining 60 forward primers for TCR Vbeta segments and 13 reverse primers for TCR Jbeta segments was used. Amplification of the CDR3 region of rearranged TCR beta genes was performed with a multiplex PCR assay on genomic DNA. The amplified TCR beta libraries were sequenced on the Illumina HiSeq System as 87-base-pair reads. The source study handled its data this way. Across the 700 or so repertoires, a later analysis counted some 81 million unique TCR beta chains, 8.5 million to 12 million of which were shared by at least two donors. A nearest-neighbor algorithm error-corrected the raw reads and collapsed the reads into unique sequences, merging closely related sequences to remove PCR and sequencing errors. To assign V, D and J gene segments, CDR3 sequences were aligned to IMGT reference sequences. For a sequence to be retained, a match of at least six nucleotides to both a V gene segment and a J gene segment was required. A rearrangement counted as productive if the CDR3 had no stop codons and remained in frame with V and J, and every other rearrangement counted as non-productive. Following IMGT convention, CDR3 was defined as the stretch from the second conserved V-encoded cysteine to the conserved J-encoded phenylalanine. The earlier analysis of about 610 of the donors excluded sequences that lacked an unambiguous match to a single V gene segment. An earlier analysis of a few hundred of the donors called V segments functional above 56.7% productive rearrangements and segregating when the between-donor standard deviation exceeded 5%. A statistical classification framework was built to diagnose cytomegalovirus status from the catalog of TCR beta chain sequences. A later analysis assigned V and J genes by comparing TCR nucleotide sequences with IMGT/GENE-DB human TR gene sequences. A later analysis assigned CDR3 sequences and most-parsimonious VDJ recombination scenarios with the TCRdist pipeline. A later analysis defined each TCR beta chain by its CDR3 amino acid sequence plus V-gene family, and excluded reads lacking a unique V-gene family. In a later analysis, 450 to 600 highly shared, low-generation-probability nucleotide sequences were removed to address suspected cross-contamination and a sequencing artifact. For each public chain, a later analysis derived a clonal expansion index from normalized ranks of inferred template counts within each repertoire. Generation probabilities in a later analysis came from a VDJ recombination model fitted to out-of-frame rearrangements, and those results were checked against IGoR. In a later analysis, TCR-TCR, TCR-HLA and TCR-CMV co-occurrence was scored with hypergeometric tests, and a repertoire-size bias correction was applied to TCR pairs. To estimate false discovery rates, a later analysis permuted the HLA or CMV assignments 20 times. In a later analysis, co-occurring TCRs were grouped using DBSCAN, and TCRdist sequence similarity was added for clustering within HLA-allele-positive subsets. Co-occurrence clustering excluded repertoires with fewer than 30,000 or more than 120,000 public chains, plus five with anomalous nucleotide sharing. The table comes from immuneACCESS by way of TCRdb, which keeps in-frame sequences with V and J called. Part of the clones is missing from these tables; in studies checked, under half for an unresolved V gene and the rest for unknown reasons. V and J calls and clone size are given by that table; D and trimming were obtained from the DNA. For this sample the table gives roughly 160,000 clones, of which approximately 81% were detected only once. The top ten clonotypes cover around 2.6% of the sample.

CDR1 and CDR2, looked up from the germline V gene, are SGDLS and YYNGEE. The CDR3, cysteine through phenylalanine, is 16 amino acids long. CDR3 DNA only is kept here, 48 bases in frame from base 1. The germline V and J ends show losses of 4 bases and 6 bases respectively, and no gene match explains 11 bases of the junction. These data belong to a study of cytomegalovirus exposure and HLA in healthy donors (TCRdb year 2017). In the study overall: According to an earlier analysis of 587 of the donors, 150 million to 200 million T cells yielded 117 million unique TCR beta sequences and approximately 300 Gb of sequence data. An early release covering 550 to 650 HLA-typed donors comprised about 310 gigabases of sequencing data and around 85 million unique TCR sequences. Of the 398 genotyped donors, approximately 80% fell in the genetic ancestry cluster associated with self-reported Caucasian donors. The aim of the study was to test whether cataloging public T cell receptors could identify signatures of past pathogen exposure. The study profiled the T cell repertoires of approximately 700 subjects by immunosequencing and related them to cytomegalovirus serostatus. In addition to the first cohort of roughly 700 subjects, a separate validation cohort of 120 different subjects was used. High-throughput TCR immunosequencing, statistical association of individual TCRs with disease status, and machine learning were combined to predict cytomegalovirus infection status. A later analysis re-analyzed previously published TCR beta repertoires from hundreds of donors and added high-resolution HLA genotyping to study TCR occurrence patterns. Rather than using new phenotypic data, the later analysis identified candidate immune exposures from TCR beta sequences and from how often those sequences occurred across donors. In an earlier analysis of over 550 of the donors, high-throughput TCR beta sequencing was used to judge whether each TCR beta V gene segment behaved as functional or pseudogenic. Donor age, sex, ethnicity and CMV serostatus were compiled together with the repertoire data. Genome-wide SNP genotypes for about 65% of the 666 donors were used in a later genetic analysis, which treated that subset as a discovery cohort. All discovery cohort repertoires had been generated on a single sequencing platform. Both class I and class II loci were covered by HLA typing, at four-digit resolution. The number of donors typed differed by locus, with roughly 629-640 for A, B, C, DRB1 and DQB1, roughly 520 for DQA1, 600 to 610 for DPA1, and some 470 for DPB1. Because of strong linkage in the cohort, a handful of DR-DQ haplotypes were treated as single units for association and clustering. Among almost 400 genotyped donors of the cohort, an average of roughly 240,000 unique TCR beta nucleotide sequences were sequenced per donor, roughly 20% of them non-productive.

The cohort comprised around 690 healthy bone marrow donors. All cohort members were sampled while nominally healthy, although unrecorded immune exposures were likely present. The donor tested CMV seronegative, placing the donor among the 350 to 400 seronegative members of the cohort. Every donor gave a peripheral blood sample, and the peripheral blood mononuclear cells from that sample were used for TCR beta sequencing. Genomic DNA was extracted from the blood cell samples with the Qiagen DNeasy Blood Extraction Kit. General conclusions and limits of the study: For the cohort, immune exposure information was limited to CMV serostatus. Because the 87-base-pair reads could not distinguish some IMGT-functional V segments, including TRBV6-2 and TRBV6-3, those segments were excluded. A later analysis reported that several top co-occurrence clusters appeared linked to parvovirus B19, influenza, CMV and Epstein-Barr virus. A later genetic analysis reported fewer N-insertions in productive TCRs among donors in an Asian-associated ancestry cluster than the roughly 670-donor mean. While some public TCRs were present in many individuals, most TCR sequences turned up only very rarely across donors. Sequencing depth was assumed to be roughly uniform across donors in the presence/absence analyses, though that assumption may not hold. V-gene and J-gene trimming of TCR beta chains was associated with a missense DCLRE1C variant in a later genetic analysis, and the association was replicated in an independent cohort. A further reported finding was that TCR beta sequences accurately predicted the HLA-A and HLA-B alleles for most subjects in the first cohort. In a later analysis, most CMV-associated TCR beta chains were found to appear HLA-restricted, with HLA associations seemingly driven largely by CMV exposure. The study gave a list of 150 to 200 TCR beta chains associated with cytomegalovirus. In vitro tests confirmed that three of the cytomegalovirus-associated TCR beta chains recognize cytomegalovirus antigens. In both the original and validation cohorts, the classifier was reported to diagnose cytomegalovirus status with high specificity and sensitivity. A later analysis associated roughly 17,000 TCR beta sequences with specific HLA alleles at a false discovery rate of 0.05. Linkage disequilibrium might explain the correlated functional status among segregating V segments, but an unknown experimental factor could not be excluded. Because HLA typing was unavailable for some donors at each locus, only the typed subset was used in association tests. In a later analysis, TCR association rates were found to vary across HLA loci, with the most associated TCRs seen for DRB1 alleles and the fewest for HLA-C alleles. In an earlier analysis of some 500 of the donors, most TCR beta V segments appeared in productive rearrangements about 87% or about 30% of the time, broadly matching IMGT annotations. This cohort had only TCR beta chains sequenced, and the lack of alpha or paired-chain data limited which features could be detected. It was suggested by the authors that the approach could potentially be generalized to other disease states and immunological phenotypes. In a later analysis, HLA-associated TCR beta chains showed more clonal expansion and lower generation probabilities than non-associated chains that were equally common. When HLA alleles, especially DR and DQ, strongly co-occurred, TCR associations were difficult to assign to individual alleles. A group of highly shared sequence variants was considered likely to be a technical artifact of the sequencing pipeline. Because counts were too low, roughly 17 rarely observed V segments, including chromosome 9 orphons, were left out of the earlier analysis of about 620 of the donors.

The sequenced sample consisted of PBMCs. This TCR was sampled from a female donor in good health and CMV-seronegative. The chain joins TRBV9 to TRBJ2-1; 9 central bases correspond to TRBD2. The CDR3 is CASSPRGLAGINEQFF. The DNA reads TGTGCCAGCAGCCCCCGGGGGCTAGCGGGAATCAATGAGCAGTTCTTC.